This is a list of T cell receptor beta chains from one sample in a study of a mutant IDH1 vaccine in newly diagnosed glioma. No antigen has been assigned to these receptors. The table came from immunoSEQ multiplex PCR; TCRdb's copy has only in-frame clones and leaves some out. This sample carries tens of thousands of clones, roughly 80% of them seen once, and the ten largest clones take 2.8%. The material was PBMCs, obtained from a glioma patient whose treatment included an IDH1 peptide vaccine. The receptors come from a middle-aged man with glioma. The CDR3 runs from the conserved cysteine through the conserved F or W. The D gene is left open where the match is weak. Not all rows give a size; the values are once, few, many and, for expanded clones, a class.

v_call	d_call	clone_size	j_call	cdr3_nt	cdr3_aa
TRBV18	NA	NA	TRBJ1-2	TGTGCCAGCTCACCCCGACAGGAGAACTATGGCTACACCTTC	CASSPRQENYGYTF
TRBV28	NA	NA	TRBJ2-7	TGTGCCAGCAGTTTGTCAGCAACTAGCAGCTACGAGCAGTACTTC	CASSLSATSSYEQYF
TRBV4-1	NA	NA	TRBJ1-4	TGCGCCAGCAGCCAAATCGGGACCATTAATGAAAAACTGTTTTTT	CASSQIGTINEKLFF
TRBV11-3	NA	NA	TRBJ2-7	TGTGCCAGCAGCTTAGGGCAGTTCTACGAGCAGTACTTC	CASSLGQFYEQYF
TRBV18	TRBD1	NA	TRBJ2-1	TGTGCCAGCTCACCACCGGGACAGGTGTACAATGAGCAGTTCTTC	CASSPPGQVYNEQFF
TRBV27	NA	few	TRBJ1-5	TGTGCCAGCAGTTTGCCCACCCACCTAGGGCAGCCCCAGCATTTT	CASSLPTHLGQPQHF
TRBV6-5	NA	NA	TRBJ2-4	TGTGCCAGCAGTTACGTCGGGACACTAAACATTCAGTACTTC	CASSYVGTLNIQYF
TRBV5-6	NA	NA	TRBJ1-2	TGTGCCAGCAGCCTCCTTAGGGGTTGGGCCTACTATGGCTACACCTTC	CASSLLRGWAYYGYTF
TRBV29-1	TRBD2	NA	TRBJ2-2	TGCAGCGTTGGGCCGGGACTAGTAAGCACCGGGGAGCTGTTTTTT	CSVGPGLVSTGELFF
TRBV19	TRBD2	NA	TRBJ2-2	TGTGCCAGTAGTTCTCGGGGACTAGCGGGCACCGGGGAGCTGTTTTTT	CASSSRGLAGTGELFF
TRBV19	NA	NA	TRBJ1-2	TGTGCCAGTAGTATCTTATTCCTGGGAGGCTACACCTTC	CASSILFLGGYTF
TRBV19	TRBD1	NA	TRBJ1-1	TGTGCCAGTAGTATCTCCGCAGGGGGCAACACTGAAGCTTTCTTT	CASSISAGGNTEAFF
TRBV5-1	TRBD2	NA	TRBJ2-7	TGCGCCAGCAGCTCGTCTAGCGGAGCCTACGAGCAGTACTTC	CASSSSSGAYEQYF
TRBV20-1	NA	NA	TRBJ2-7	TGCAGTGCTAGGGGGCTCTACGAGCAGTACTTC	CSARGLYEQYF
TRBV18	TRBD2	NA	TRBJ2-3	TGTGCCAGCTCACCAGCGGGAGATGGAACAGATACGCAGTATTTT	CASSPAGDGTDTQYF
TRBV5-5	TRBD2	NA	TRBJ2-5	TGTGCCAGCAGCTTGCGAGTGGCTAGCGGGAGATTAGTTACCCAGTACTTC	CASSLRVASGRLVTQYF
TRBV9	TRBD2	NA	TRBJ2-7	TGTGCCAGCAGCGTAGGAGCTAGCGGGAGTCGACCAAACTACGAGCAGTACTTC	CASSVGASGSRPNYEQYF
TRBV4-1	NA	NA	TRBJ2-3	TGCGCCAGCAGCCGACAAACAGATACGCAGTATTTT	CASSRQTDTQYF
TRBV7-8	TRBD1	few	TRBJ2-7	TGTGCCAGCAGCTCTGACAGGGGGCGGTACAGCGAGCAGTACTTC	CASSSDRGRYSEQYF
TRBV7-2	TRBD2	NA	TRBJ2-5	TGTGCCAGCAGCCTAGAGGTCCTACTAGCGGGAAGACTAGAGACCCAGTACTTC	CASSLEVLLAGRLETQYF
TRBV21-1	NA	NA	TRBJ2-7	TGTGCCAGCAGCAAAGTTCCAACCGACAACTACGAGCAGTACTTC	CASSKVPTDNYEQYF
TRBV9	TRBD1	NA	TRBJ1-2	TGTGCCAGCAGTAAGGACAGGAACTATGGCTACACCTTC	CASSKDRNYGYTF
TRBV27	NA	few	TRBJ1-2	TGTGCCAGCAGTTTGGGAACAGGGAATGATCGGTATGGCTACACCTTC	CASSLGTGNDRYGYTF
TRBV21-1	NA	NA	TRBJ1-2	TGTGCCAGCAAAGTGGGGACCTATGGCTACACCTTC	CASKVGTYGYTF
TRBV9	NA	NA	TRBJ2-5	TGTGCCAGCAGCGTAGGTGGTTGGGGCCTCGAGACCCAGTACTTC	CASSVGGWGLETQYF
TRBV6-6	NA	NA	TRBJ1-5	TGTGCCAGCACTAGTTTATCCGGTCAGCCCCAGCATTTT	CASTSLSGQPQHF
TRBV14	NA	NA	TRBJ2-3	TGTGCCAGCAGCCAAGTAAGCAGAATCGATACGCAGTATTTT	CASSQVSRIDTQYF